The T cell receptor beta chain under discussion was sequenced for a study of identical twins. This clonotype was counted a few times. The antigen is undetermined. TCRdb independently ran MiXCR on the 5' RACE reads; one entry per CDR3 protein. The sample has under 1 million distinct CDR3 sequences; 9% to 15% are singletons. Overall study findings and caveats: Sequences that were beta out-of-frame showed weaker excess twin sharing. Some out-of-frame alpha sequences were shared by twins, and these showed excess low generation probability. Cord blood's abundant beta clonotypes had fewer insertions, unlike memory repertoires.

Germline CDR1 reads MGHRA; CDR2 reads YSYEKL. The CDR3 has 13 amino acids. V lost 0 bases, J lost 4 bases, and 6 bases lay in between. The same sample was also used in a study of yellow fever vaccine responses in identical twins.

Material: PBMCs. This TCR derives from a woman between 18 and 29 years old in good health. The chain employs TRBV4-1 and TRBJ1-1; D might be TRBD1 (5 bases). CDR3 sequence reads: CASSQDGATEAFF. For the CDR3, the DNA is TGCGCCAGCAGCCAAGACGGGGCCACTGAAGCTTTCTTT.